A selection of T cell receptor beta chains follows, all from one sample in a study of PD-1 blockade in classical Hodgkin lymphoma. The repertoire was sequenced with immunoSEQ multiplex PCR; TCRdb's copy has only in-frame clones and lacks some. The data contain about 30,000 clones, approximately 80% of them singletons. This specimen consisted of peripheral blood mononuclear cells (PBMCs), obtained before the second cycle of nivolumab. All receptors derive from a human donor with classical Hodgkin lymphoma. CDR3s leave out the opening cysteine and the closing phenylalanine or tryptophan.

V,J,CDR3
TRBV9,TRBJ2-2,ASSVDYTGELF
TRBV11-3,TRBJ1-6,ASSRIGQGNSPLH
TRBV6-1,TRBJ2-2,ASSERHEINTGELF
TRBV11-3,TRBJ2-3,ASSLSGGVDTQY
TRBV18,TRBJ1-3,ASSPSPGSSGNTIY
TRBV7-9,TRBJ2-2,ASSTSSNTGELF
TRBV5-1,TRBJ2-5,ASSPQINQETQY
TRBV18,TRBJ1-2,ASYITSSGDGGYT
TRBV5-1,TRBJ2-5,ASSLTWQNQETQY
TRBV9,TRBJ2-5,ASSVGGGFKETQY
TRBV27,TRBJ2-1,ASSLLDGRQF
TRBV18,TRBJ2-5,ASSPYQETQY
TRBV28,TRBJ2-7,ASSLSQATYEQY
TRBV4-3,TRBJ1-3,ASSPSGQTNTIY
TRBV6-5,TRBJ1-3,ASRPTGTGNTIY
TRBV7-2,TRBJ2-3,ASSLDVGTDTQY
TRBV30,TRBJ1-4,AWSVGGAQKLF
TRBV2,TRBJ2-1,ASHPQVGEQF
TRBV28,TRBJ1-2,ASRGQGYYGYT
TRBV4-1,TRBJ1-3,ASSLGPGTSGNTIY
TRBV6-5,TRBJ2-7,ASAFYGEQY
TRBV4-2,TRBJ2-7,ASSQERGGGYEQY
TRBV30,TRBJ1-1,AWRLLKAEAF
TRBV4-2,TRBJ2-7,ASSQRNRAGFSYEQY
TRBV19,TRBJ2-7,ASSMAGRGQVYEQY
TRBV19,TRBJ1-6,ASSMGTDSPLH
TRBV7-9,TRBJ1-6,ASTWDAGPNSPLH
TRBV28,TRBJ1-2,ASSPGWGMDGYT
TRBV27,TRBJ1-1,ASSFRASTEAF
TRBV27,TRBJ2-3,ASSSPSGEGDTQY
TRBV5-1,TRBJ1-6,ASSLGGTGNSPLH
TRBV7-9,TRBJ1-1,ASSLGQGARLDTEAF
TRBV27,TRBJ2-2,ASSYVAGTGVTGELF
TRBV4-2,TRBJ1-5,ASSQGKGQPQH
TRBV7-2,TRBJ1-2,ASSKGQGSNYGYT
TRBV7-9,TRBJ1-6,ASRGQGDSPLH
TRBV6-1,TRBJ1-3,ASRSTTGGNTIY
TRBV7-9,TRBJ2-7,ASSSMDGTEQY
TRBV11-2,TRBJ2-7,ASSYGTSYEQY
TRBV6-5,TRBJ1-3,AVQGSRSGNTIY
TRBV9,TRBJ2-5,ASSAPGLAGGETQY
TRBV9,TRBJ2-2,ASSVASGGASGELF
TRBV30,TRBJ1-4,AWSVRTLGEKLF